In this sample, the clone carrying this T cell receptor (beta chain) turned up a few times. Its matching antigen is unknown. Sequencing of cultured CD4+ T cell DNA used the Oncomine TCR Beta short-read assay. A single record per CDR3 protein comes from TCRdb applying MiXCR to the PCR reads. The table shows 20,000 to 25,000 distinct CDR3 sequences, with approximately 38% occurring only once. The germline CDR1 and CDR2 sequences are MNHEY and SMNVEV (reference sequence). The CDR3 contains 16 residues. With V trimmed by 6 bases and J by 2 bases, 8 bases remained unmatched. The data were obtained in a study of vaccination and CD4 T cells after COVID-19. The time point denotes: late sampling 161 to 241 days after vaccination in three convalescent patients. Treatment defined: roughly 10-day PBMC culture with coronavirus spike peptide pools or control peptides (ViraFEST assay).

The chain combines TRBV27 with TRBJ2-3; TRBD2 aligns across 10 bases. Sample: CD4+ T cells from blood, cultured in vitro, taken about 7 months after SARS-CoV-2 vaccination. This TCR was recovered from a human donor who had recovered from COVID-19. The CDR3 region is CASRGLAAQDTDTQYF. The CDR3 coding sequence is TGTGCCAGCAGAGGACTAGCGGCCCAGGACACAGATACGCAGTATTTT.